This TCR beta chain was observed in a study of shared clonotypes between healthy human individuals. About the study: The donors, two women and a few men, were aged 18 to 49. Notes on the study in general: Shared clonotypes across all four donors exceeded non-shared ones in generation probability.

Each donor was a Caucasian adult residing in Nashville, Tennessee. A few counts support this clone. Its specificity is not known. Generated by immunoSEQ multiplex PCR, the TCRdb table keeps only in-frame clones and is missing some. The table has 170,000 or so clones, approximately 60% seen once. This CDR3 spans 13 amino acids. The germline gives CDR1 SGHAT, CDR2 FQNNGV. V lost 5 bases and J lost 3; bases outside the gene matches: 4. The chain recombines TRBV11-2 with TRBJ2-7; TRBD2 aligns across 7 bases. The sequenced sample was memory CD4+ T cells sorted from blood. Noted subset: CD45RA-negative fraction. The source is a man between 25 and 39 years old in good health. CDR3 DNA sequence: TGTGCCAGCAGCCTTGGACTAGACTACGAGCAGTACTTC. The encoded protein is CASSLGLDYEQYF.